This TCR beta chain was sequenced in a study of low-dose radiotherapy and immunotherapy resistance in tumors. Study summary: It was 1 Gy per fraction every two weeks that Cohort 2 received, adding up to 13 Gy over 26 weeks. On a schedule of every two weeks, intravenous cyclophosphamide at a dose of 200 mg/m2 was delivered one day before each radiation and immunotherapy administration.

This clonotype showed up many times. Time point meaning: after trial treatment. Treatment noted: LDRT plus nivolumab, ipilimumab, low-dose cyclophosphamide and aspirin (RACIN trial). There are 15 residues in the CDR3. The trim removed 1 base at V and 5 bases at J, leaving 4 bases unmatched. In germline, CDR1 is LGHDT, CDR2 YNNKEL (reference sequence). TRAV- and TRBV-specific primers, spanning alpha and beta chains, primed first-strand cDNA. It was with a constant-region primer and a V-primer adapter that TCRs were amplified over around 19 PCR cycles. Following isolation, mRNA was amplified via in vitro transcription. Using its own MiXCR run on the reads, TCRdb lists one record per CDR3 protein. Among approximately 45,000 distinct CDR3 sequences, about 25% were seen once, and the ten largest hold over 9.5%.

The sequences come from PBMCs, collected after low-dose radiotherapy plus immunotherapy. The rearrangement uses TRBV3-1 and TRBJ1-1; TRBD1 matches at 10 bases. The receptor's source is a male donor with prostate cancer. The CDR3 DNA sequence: TGTGCCAGCAGCCAAGCTGGGACAGGGGTAACTGAAGCTTTCTTT. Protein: CASSQAGTGVTEAFF.